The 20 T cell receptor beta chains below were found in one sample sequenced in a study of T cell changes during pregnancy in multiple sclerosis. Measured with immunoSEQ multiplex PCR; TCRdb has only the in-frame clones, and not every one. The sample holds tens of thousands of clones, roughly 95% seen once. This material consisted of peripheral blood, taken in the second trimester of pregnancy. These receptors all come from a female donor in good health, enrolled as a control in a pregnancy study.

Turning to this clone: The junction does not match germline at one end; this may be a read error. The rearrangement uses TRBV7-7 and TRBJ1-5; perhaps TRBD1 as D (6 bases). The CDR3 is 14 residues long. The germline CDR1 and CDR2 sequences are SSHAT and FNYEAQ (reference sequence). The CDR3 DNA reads TGTGCTAGCAGCCTCTGGGACAACAATCAGCCCCAGCATTTT. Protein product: CASSLWDNNQPQHF.

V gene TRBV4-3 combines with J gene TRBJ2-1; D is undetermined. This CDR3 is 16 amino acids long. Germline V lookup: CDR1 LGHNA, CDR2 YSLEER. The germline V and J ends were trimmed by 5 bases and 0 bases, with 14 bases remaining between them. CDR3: CASSRSPDTSYNEQFF. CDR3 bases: TGCGCCAGCAGCAGATCCCCTGACACCTCCTACAATGAGCAGTTCTTC.

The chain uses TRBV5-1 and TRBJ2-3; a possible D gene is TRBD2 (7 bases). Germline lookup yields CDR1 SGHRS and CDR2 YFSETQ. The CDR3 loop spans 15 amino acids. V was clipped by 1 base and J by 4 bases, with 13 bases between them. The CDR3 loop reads CASSLIGGGADTQYF. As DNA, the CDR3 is TGCGCCAGCAGCTTGATCGGCGGGGGCGCAGATACGCAGTATTTT.

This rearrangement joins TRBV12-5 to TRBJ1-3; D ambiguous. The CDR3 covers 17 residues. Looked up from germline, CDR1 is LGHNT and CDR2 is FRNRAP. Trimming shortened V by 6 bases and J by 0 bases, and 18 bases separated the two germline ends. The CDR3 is CASGLAFSGSSGNTIYF. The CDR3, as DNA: TGTGCTAGTGGCCTTGCTTTTAGCGGGAGCTCTGGAAACACCATATATTTT.

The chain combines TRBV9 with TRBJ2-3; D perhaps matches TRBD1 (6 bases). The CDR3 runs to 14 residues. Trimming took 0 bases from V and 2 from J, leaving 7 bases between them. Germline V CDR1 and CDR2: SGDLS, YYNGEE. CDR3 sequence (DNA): TGTGCCAGCAGCGTAGGACAGGCCACAGATACGCAGTATTTT. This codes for CASSVGQATDTQYF.

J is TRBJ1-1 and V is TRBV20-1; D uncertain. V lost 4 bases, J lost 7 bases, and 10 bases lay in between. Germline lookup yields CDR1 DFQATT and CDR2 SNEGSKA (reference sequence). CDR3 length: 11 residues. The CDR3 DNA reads TGCAGTGCTACCCCTTCCTATGAAGCTTTCTTT. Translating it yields CSATPSYEAFF.

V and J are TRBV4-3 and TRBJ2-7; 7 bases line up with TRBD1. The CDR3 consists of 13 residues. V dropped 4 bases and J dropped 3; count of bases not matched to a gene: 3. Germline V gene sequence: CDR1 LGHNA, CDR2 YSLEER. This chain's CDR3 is CASSPNRGYEQYF. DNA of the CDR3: TGCGCCAGCAGCCCGAACAGGGGCTACGAGCAGTACTTC.

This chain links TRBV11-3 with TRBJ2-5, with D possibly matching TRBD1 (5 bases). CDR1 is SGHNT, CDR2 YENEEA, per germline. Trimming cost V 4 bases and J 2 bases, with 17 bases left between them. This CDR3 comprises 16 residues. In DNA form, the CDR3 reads TGTGCCAGCAGCTCCCTCTTAGGACAAGGGCAAGAGACCCAGTACTTC. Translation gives CASSSLLGQGQETQYF.

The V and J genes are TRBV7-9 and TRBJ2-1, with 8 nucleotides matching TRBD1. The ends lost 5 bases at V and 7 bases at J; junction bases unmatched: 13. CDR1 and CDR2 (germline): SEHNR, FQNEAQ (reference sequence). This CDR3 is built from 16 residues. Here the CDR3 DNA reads TGTGCCAGCAGCAATCCTCAGGGGGCGCCGGGTAATGAGCAGTTCTTC. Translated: CASSNPQGAPGNEQFF.

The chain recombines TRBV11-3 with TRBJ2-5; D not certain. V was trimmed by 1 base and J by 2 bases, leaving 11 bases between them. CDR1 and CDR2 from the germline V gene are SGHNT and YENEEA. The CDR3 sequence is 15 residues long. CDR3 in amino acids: CASSLGGSLQETQYF. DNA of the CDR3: TGTGCCAGCAGCTTAGGTGGCAGTTTACAAGAGACCCAGTACTTC.

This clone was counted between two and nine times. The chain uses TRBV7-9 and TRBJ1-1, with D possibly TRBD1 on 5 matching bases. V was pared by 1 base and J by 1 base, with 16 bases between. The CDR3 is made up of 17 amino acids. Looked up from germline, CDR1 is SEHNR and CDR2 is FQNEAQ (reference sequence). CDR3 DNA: TGTGCCAGCAGCTTAGACGCAGGGTCCGGCGGGAACACTGAAGCTTTCTTT. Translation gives CASSLDAGSGGNTEAFF. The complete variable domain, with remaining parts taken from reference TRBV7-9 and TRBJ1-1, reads DTGVSQNPRHKITKRGQNVTFRCDPISEHNRLYWYRQTLGQGPEFLTYFQNEAQLEKSRLLSDRFSAERPKGSFSTLEIQRTEQGDSAMYLCASSLDAGSGGNTEAFFGQGTRLTVV.

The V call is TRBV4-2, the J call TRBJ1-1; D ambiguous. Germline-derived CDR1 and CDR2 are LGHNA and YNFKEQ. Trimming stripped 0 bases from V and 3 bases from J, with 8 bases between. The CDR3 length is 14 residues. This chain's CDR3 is CASSQDIGDTEAFF. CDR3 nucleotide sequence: TGTGCCAGCAGCCAAGATATCGGGGACACTGAAGCTTTCTTT.

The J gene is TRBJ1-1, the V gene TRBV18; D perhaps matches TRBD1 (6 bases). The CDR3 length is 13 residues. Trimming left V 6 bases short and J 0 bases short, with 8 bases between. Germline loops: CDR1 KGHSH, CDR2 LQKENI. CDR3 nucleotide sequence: TGTGCCAGCTCCGACAGGATGAACACTGAAGCTTTCTTT. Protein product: CASSDRMNTEAFF.

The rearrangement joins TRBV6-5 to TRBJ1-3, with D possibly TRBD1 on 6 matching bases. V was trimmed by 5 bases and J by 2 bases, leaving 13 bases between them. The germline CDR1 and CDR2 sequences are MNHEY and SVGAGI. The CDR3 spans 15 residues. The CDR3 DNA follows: TGTGCCAGCAGTCTCTCCGGGACAACTGGAAACACCATATATTTT. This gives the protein CASSLSGTTGNTIYF.

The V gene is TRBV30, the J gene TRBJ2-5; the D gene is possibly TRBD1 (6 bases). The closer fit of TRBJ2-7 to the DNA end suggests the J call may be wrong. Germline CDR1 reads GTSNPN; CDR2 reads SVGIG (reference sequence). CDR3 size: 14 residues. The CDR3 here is CAWSEQGRTYEQYF. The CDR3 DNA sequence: TGTGCCTGGAGTGAACAGGGTAGGACCTACGAGCAGTACTTC.

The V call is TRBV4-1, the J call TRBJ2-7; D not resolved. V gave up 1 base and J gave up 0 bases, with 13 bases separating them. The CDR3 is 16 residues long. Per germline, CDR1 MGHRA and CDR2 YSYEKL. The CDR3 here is CASSQGGGRGSYEQYF. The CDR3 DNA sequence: TGCGCCAGCAGCCAAGGCGGCGGCCGAGGCTCCTACGAGCAGTACTTC.

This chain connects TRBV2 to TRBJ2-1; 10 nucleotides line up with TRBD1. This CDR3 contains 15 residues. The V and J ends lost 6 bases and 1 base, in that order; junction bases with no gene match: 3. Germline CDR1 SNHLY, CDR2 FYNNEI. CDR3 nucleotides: TGTGCCAGCAGGGGGGACAGGGGATCCTACAATGAGCAGTTCTTC. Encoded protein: CASRGDRGSYNEQFF.

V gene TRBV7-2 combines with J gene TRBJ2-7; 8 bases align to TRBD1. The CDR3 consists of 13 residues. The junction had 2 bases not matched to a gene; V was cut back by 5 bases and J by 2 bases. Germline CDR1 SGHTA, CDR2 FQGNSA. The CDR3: CASSGDRPYEQYF. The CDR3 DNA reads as TGTGCCAGCAGCGGGGACAGGCCCTACGAGCAGTACTTC.

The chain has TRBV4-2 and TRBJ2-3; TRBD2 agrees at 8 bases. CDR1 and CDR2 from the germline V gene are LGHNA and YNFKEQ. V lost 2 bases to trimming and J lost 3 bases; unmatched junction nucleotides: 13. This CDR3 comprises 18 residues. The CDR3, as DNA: TGTGCCAGCAGCCAAAAGGGTGACTCAAGCGGGGGTACAGATACGCAGTATTTT. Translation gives CASSQKGDSSGGTDTQYF.

The chain's CDR3 is CASSRQILTEAFF. The CDR3 DNA reads TGTGCCAGCAGCAGACAGATTTTAACTGAAGCTTTCTTT. The chain has TRBV21-1 and TRBJ1-1; the table's TRBD1 call for D was not verified on the DNA. TRBV21-1 is an annotated pseudogene. This CDR3 is built from 13 residues.